These 31 T cell receptor beta chains were all obtained from the same sample, sequenced in a study of CD8+CD57+ T cells in acquired aplastic anemia. TCR beta VDJ and CDR3 profiles were obtained from a genomic DNA template. TCRdb re-derived calls from the reads in MiXCR, one entry per CDR3 protein. Among 150,000 to 200,000 distinct CDR3 sequences listed, over 60% were seen once. The specimen sequenced was sorted CD4+, CD8+, or CD8+CD57+ T cells (not recorded which) from PBMCs. These receptors came from a human donor with severe aplastic anemia or a healthy control (not recorded which).

In its sample, this clonotype was seen a few times. The chain combines TRBV7-9 with TRBJ2-7; the D call may be TRBD1 or TRBD2 (5 bases each). Germline lookup yields CDR1 SEHNR and CDR2 FQNEAQ (reference sequence). V was cut by 4 bases and J by 6 bases, with 7 bases left in between. CDR3 length equals 11 residues. The CDR3 DNA reads TGTGCCAGCAGCTGGGGGTCCGAGCAGTACTTC. It encodes CASSWGSEQYF.

For this clonotype: A junction boundary mismatches the germline segment, possibly from a read error. The chain couples TRBV5-1 to TRBJ1-2, with D possibly TRBD1 on 5 matching bases. CDR3 length: 16 amino acids. Germline-derived CDR1 and CDR2 are SGHRS and YFSETQ. The CDR3, as DNA: TGCACCAGCAGCTTGCGTCCCGGGACGGGGACCAGTGGCTACACCTTC. Translation gives CTSSLRPGTGTSGYTF.

The chain links TRBV7-8 to TRBJ1-1; D not certain. CDR3 size: 15 residues. Germline V gene lookup returns CDR1 SGHVS and CDR2 FQNEAQ. Trimming took 5 bases from V and 2 from J, leaving 15 bases between them. The CDR3 protein is CASSPSRDRNTEAFF. The DNA of the CDR3 is TGTGCCAGCAGCCCGAGTAGGGATCGTAACACTGAAGCTTTCTTT.

This chain uses TRBV20-1 with TRBJ2-7, with D unclear. V gave up 3 bases and J gave up 1 base, with 1 base separating them. Germline V gene data show CDR1 as DFQATT and CDR2 as SNEGSKA (reference sequence). This CDR3 region has 10 residues. The CDR3 sequence is CSASSYEQYF. CDR3 bases: TGCAGTGCTAGTTCCTACGAGCAGTACTTC.

This rearrangement joins TRBV5-1 to TRBJ1-2; TRBD1 matches 10 bases. Germline values: CDR1 SGHRS, CDR2 YFSETQ. After removal of 4 bases from V and 6 bases from J, the junction contained 6 bases not matched to a gene. This CDR3 has 14 amino acids. The CDR3 bases are TGCGCCAGCAGCATGCCCGGGACAGGGGATGGCTACACCTTC. The encoded protein is CASSMPGTGDGYTF. Filled out from reference TRBV5-1 and TRBJ1-2, the complete variable domain reads KAGVTQTPRYLIKTRGQQVTLSCSPISGHRSVSWYQQTPGQGLQFLFEYFSETQRNKGNFPGRFSGRQFSNSRSEMNVSTLELGDSALYLCASSMPGTGDGYTFGSGTRLTVV.

This sequence joins TRBV7-8 and TRBJ1-1, with D hard to call. The germline V gene has CDR1 SGHVS and CDR2 FQNEAQ. The V end was cut by 4 bases, the J end by 5 bases, with 14 bases between. The CDR3 sequence is 14 residues long. DNA of the CDR3: TGTGCCAGCAGCTCCGGACTGGGTAGGACTGAAGCTTTCTTT. This gives the protein CASSSGLGRTEAFF.

V gene TRBV12-3 or TRBV12-4 combines with J gene TRBJ2-7; 7 bases map to TRBD2. The CDR3 has 12 residues. After removal of 4 bases from V and 10 bases from J, the junction contained 7 bases not matched to a gene. CDR3 DNA sequence: TGTGCCAGCAGTTGGGATCAGGGACTACAGTACTTC. This translates into CASSWDQGLQYF.

This clonotype was seen just once. The chain couples TRBV4-3 to TRBJ2-4; D tentatively fits TRBD1 or TRBD2 (7 bases each). The CDR3 is 15 residues long. Germline V gene lookup returns CDR1 LGHNA and CDR2 YSLEER. V was pared by 4 bases and J by 7 bases, with 17 bases between. The CDR3 sequence: CASSRRGGFENIQYF. In nucleotides, the CDR3 is TGCGCCAGCAGCCGCAGGGGGGGGTTTGAGAACATTCAGTACTTC.

The V call is TRBV20-1, the J call TRBJ1-6, with no clear D. Trimming took off 1 base at V and 6 bases at J, with 4 bases between the two ends. The CDR3 runs to 12 residues. The germline CDR1 and CDR2 sequences are DFQATT and SNEGSKA (reference sequence). CDR3 amino acids: CSARGPNSPLHF. CDR3 nucleotides: TGCAGTGCTAGAGGGCCTAATTCACCCCTCCACTTT.

This clonotype showed up many times. This rearrangement joins TRBV6-1 to TRBJ1-5; TRBD1 might be the D (5 bases). The CDR3 has 17 residues. The germline gives CDR1 MNHNS, CDR2 SASEGT. V lost 7 bases, J lost 7 bases, and 26 bases lay in between. This chain's CDR3 is CASTYPPETGANQPQHF. The CDR3 DNA reads TGTGCCAGCACCTACCCCCCAGAAACAGGTGCGAACCAGCCCCAGCATTTT.

This sequence joins TRBV13 and TRBJ1-1; 8 bases match TRBD1. The CDR3 contains 16 residues. Germline-derived CDR1 and CDR2 are PRHDT and FYEKMQ (reference sequence). The trim removed 5 bases at V and 7 bases at J, leaving 15 bases unmatched. CDR3 DNA: TGTGCCAGCAGCCCACACGGACAGGGCGTGGGCAATGAAGCTTTCTTT. Its protein product is CASSPHGQGVGNEAFF.

Details on this clonotype: The junction does not match germline at one end; this may be a read error. The gene calls are TRBV25-1 and TRBJ2-2; 7 nucleotides agree with TRBD1. Germline values: CDR1 MGHDK, CDR2 SYGVNS. CDR3 length: 14 residues. The CDR3 is CASGQTGNAGELFF. CDR3 sequence (DNA): TGTGCCAGCGGCCAGACAGGGAACGCCGGGGAGCTGTTTTTT.

In regard to this clonotype: As the CDR3 is not closed by the conserved phenylalanine or tryptophan, this likely results from a read error. This rearrangement joins TRBV9 to TRBJ1-4, with TRBD1 matching 7 bases. The CDR3 extends over 15 amino acids. Germline CDR1 and CDR2: SGDLS and YYNGEE. CDR3 DNA: TGTGCCAGCAGCGTAGCCGGGACAGCTAATGAGAAACTGTTTCTT. It encodes CASSVAGTANEKLFL.

This clonotype occurred a few times. The chain employs TRBV5-1 and TRBJ1-1; D gene uncertain. The V end was cut by 0 bases, the J end by 1 base, with 10 bases between. The CDR3 is 15 residues long. Germline assignment: CDR1 SGHRS and CDR2 YFSETQ. Written as DNA, the CDR3 is TGCGCCAGCAGCTTGGTTTCAGGCCCGAACACTGAAGCTTTCTTT. Translated: CASSLVSGPNTEAFF.

About this clonotype itself: A much larger clonotype is one base distant, so this may be a read error. The J gene is TRBJ2-7, the V gene TRBV6-1, with D perhaps assigned TRBD1 or TRBD2 (7 bases each). CDR1 and CDR2 (germline): MNHNS, SASEGT. The V end was cut by 1 base, the J end by 5 bases, with 15 bases between. This CDR3 spans 15 amino acids. DNA of the CDR3: TGTGCCAGCAGTGAAGGAGGGGAGGGGGCCCACGAGCAGTACTTC. Protein product: CASSEGGEGAHEQYF.

The V gene is TRBV10-3, the J gene TRBJ1-2; 7 positions match TRBD1. Germline lookup yields CDR1 ENHRY and CDR2 SYGVKD. V dropped 4 bases and J dropped 6; count of bases not matched to a gene: 8. The length of the CDR3 is 14 residues. The CDR3 spells CAISGTQGSDGYTF. CDR3 sequence (DNA): TGTGCCATCAGTGGGACACAGGGGAGCGATGGCTACACCTTC.

This clonotype was counted between two and nine times. The chain combines TRBV2 with TRBJ1-5, with a weak D call TRBD1 (5 bases). Germline V gene data show CDR1 as SNHLY and CDR2 as FYNNEI. V was pared by 2 bases and J by 1 base, with 12 bases between. The CDR3 has 16 residues. The CDR3 loop is CASSEWGRESNQPQHF. CDR3 DNA: TGTGCCAGCAGTGAATGGGGCAGGGAAAGCAATCAGCCCCAGCATTTT.

The rearrangement links TRBV7-9 to TRBJ2-7; D is unclear. Germline CDR1 is SEHNR and CDR2 is FQNEAQ (reference sequence). CDR3 size: 14 residues. V was pared by 4 bases and J by 1 base, with 11 bases between. This CDR3 is CASSSSLASYEQYF. The CDR3 DNA reads as TGTGCCAGCAGCTCGAGTCTGGCGTCCTACGAGCAGTACTTC. The entire variable domain, with the rest obtained from reference TRBV7-9 and TRBJ2-7, is as follows: DTGVSQNPRHKITKRGQNVTFRCDPISEHNRLYWYRQTLGQGPEFLTYFQNEAQLEKSRLLSDRFSAERPKGSFSTLEIQRTEQGDSAMYLCASSSSLASYEQYFGPGTRLTVT.

The chain joins TRBV9 to TRBJ1-2; D is undetermined. The V and J ends lost 0 bases and 6 bases respectively, with 18 bases between them. There are 16 residues in the CDR3. Germline V CDR1 and CDR2: SGDLS, YYNGEE. The CDR3 protein is CASSVATLGKRDGYTF. CDR3 bases: TGTGCCAGCAGCGTAGCTACGCTGGGGAAGAGGGATGGCTACACCTTC.

This clonotype occurred a few times. The chain recombines TRBV2 with TRBJ1-2; maybe TRBD1 (5 bases). The CDR3 length is 14 residues. V was clipped by 4 bases and J by 0 bases, with 9 bases between them. In germline, CDR1 is SNHLY, CDR2 FYNNEI. As DNA, the CDR3 is TGTGCCAGCAGTGGGGGGATGGCTAACTATGGCTACACCTTC. Its protein is CASSGGMANYGYTF.

V usage is TRBV10-3 and J usage is TRBJ1-1; 9 nucleotides agree with TRBD1. CDR1 is ENHRY and CDR2 is SYGVKD in the germline V gene. V lost 8 bases, J lost 9 bases, and 7 bases stayed unmatched. The CDR3 length is 12 residues. CDR3 region: CAIGGGQGKAFF. DNA for the CDR3: TGTGCCATCGGAGGCGGACAGGGGAAAGCTTTCTTT.

V usage is TRBV9 and J usage is TRBJ2-3, with no clear D. Trimming left V 0 bases short and J 0 bases short, with 5 bases between. This CDR3 has 14 amino acids. Germline V lookup: CDR1 SGDLS, CDR2 YYNGEE. The chain's CDR3 is CASSVALSTDTQYF. Written as DNA, the CDR3 is TGTGCCAGCAGCGTAGCACTGAGCACAGATACGCAGTATTTT.

The gene calls are TRBV9 and TRBJ2-1, with D tentatively TRBD2 (5 bases). The germline CDR1 and CDR2 sequences are SGDLS and YYNGEE. The CDR3 spans 15 residues. V was pared by 2 bases and J by 7 bases, with 16 bases between. This CDR3 is CASSVASSMVNEQFF. In DNA, the CDR3 is TGTGCCAGCAGCGTGGCTAGCAGCATGGTAAATGAGCAGTTCTTC.

This clonotype was detected ten times or more. The V and J genes are TRBV2 and TRBJ2-1; TRBD2 aligns across 9 bases. The CDR3 length is 15 residues. Looked up from germline, CDR1 is SNHLY and CDR2 is FYNNEI. V shed 8 bases, J shed 3 bases, and the junction held 8 bases outside the gene matches. CDR3 DNA sequence: TGTGCCAGCCAAAAACTAGCGGGCCACTACAATGAGCAGTTCTTC. It specifies CASQKLAGHYNEQFF.

V gene TRBV19 combines with J gene TRBJ1-1; TRBD1 is a possible D gene (5 bases). The CDR3 sequence is 16 residues long. Germline values: CDR1 LNHDA, CDR2 SQIVND (reference sequence). V shed 1 base and J shed 12 bases, with 24 bases lying between them. The chain's CDR3 is CASSIGGYGANVLTFF. The DNA for the CDR3 is TGTGCCAGTAGTATAGGCGGCTACGGGGCCAACGTCCTGACTTTCTTT.

Many counts were recorded for this clonotype. The chain has TRBV11-2 and TRBJ2-7; 9 bases align to TRBD1. This CDR3 comprises 13 residues. Trimming removed 8 bases from V and 6 bases from J; junction bases left unmatched: 8. Germline CDR1 and CDR2: SGHAT and FQNNGV. CDR3 DNA: TGTGCCAGCGCGGACAGGGGATTACTCGAGCAGTACTTC. This sequence encodes CASADRGLLEQYF.

This rearrangement joins TRBV9 to TRBJ2-2, with D perhaps matching TRBD2 (5 bases). CDR3 size: 16 residues. Germline V CDR1 and CDR2: SGDLS, YYNGEE. Trimming took 4 bases from V and 2 from J, leaving 15 bases between them. DNA for the CDR3: TGTGCCAGCAGCTTCGGACGGGGTGGAAACACCGGGGAGCTGTTTTTT. Residues: CASSFGRGGNTGELFF.

The chain joins TRBV5-4 to TRBJ2-1, with D perhaps matching TRBD1 or TRBD2 (5 bases each). V was pared by 7 bases and J by 5 bases, with 13 bases between. Germline V gene data show CDR1 as SGHNT and CDR2 as YYREEE (reference sequence). This CDR3 comprises 13 residues. The CDR3 DNA reads as TGTGCCAGCTCCGGGACCTACGACAATGAGCAGTTCTTC. Its protein product is CASSGTYDNEQFF.

The V call is TRBV12-3 or TRBV12-4, the J call TRBJ2-7; D possibly corresponds to TRBD2 (5 bases). Trimming pared 5 bases from V and 5 bases from J, leaving 16 bases between. The CDR3 is made up of 14 amino acids. DNA for the CDR3: TGTGCCAGCAGTCGCACCGGACTGTTGGACGAGCAGTACTTC. Translation: CASSRTGLLDEQYF.

V usage is TRBV29-1 and J usage is TRBJ2-7; D perhaps matches TRBD1 (6 bases). The V gene's germline CDR1 is SQVTM and CDR2 ANQGSEA. The CDR3 is made up of 12 amino acids. Trimming cost V 3 bases and J 4 bases, with 10 bases left between them. In DNA form, the CDR3 reads TGCAGCGTTGACGAGGGGGATTACGAGCAGTACTTC. Its protein is CSVDEGDYEQYF.

Ten or more counts support this clonotype. The chain links TRBV20-1 to TRBJ2-1; the D is unclear. There are 12 residues in the CDR3. Germline V gives CDR1 DFQATT, CDR2 SNEGSKA (reference sequence). V lost 3 bases and J 2 bases, leaving 5 bases between the germline ends. As DNA, the CDR3 is TGCAGTGCTAGTGGGACCTACAATGAGCAGTTCTTC. This sequence encodes CSASGTYNEQFF.